This is a list of T cell receptor beta chains from one sample in a study of T-cell memory formation after mild COVID-19. TCRdb passed the 5' RACE reads through MiXCR, listing each CDR3 protein once. The table lists approximately 480,000 distinct CDR3 sequences, 15% to 20% of them singletons, with over 9% in the top ten. What was sequenced was PBMCs or a T cell subset sorted from them (not recorded which). These receptors were collected from an adult woman who had mild COVID-19 (a few samples of this study predate the infection). Cell type and time point are not known. CDR3s include the opening cysteine and the closing phenylalanine or tryptophan. D genes are given only for firm matches. Clone sizes are given selectively: once, few, many, or a class where the clone is expanded.

cdr3_nt: TGTGCCAGCAGCCAAGTGAGCGGGACAGCGGTTACCCAGTACTTC
cdr3_aa: CASSQVSGTAVTQYF
d_call: NA
clone_size: few
j_call: TRBJ2-5
v_call: TRBV14

cdr3_nt: TGTGCCAGCAGCCAAGTCTACCCCGACCGGACAGGGAGCACTGGCTACACCTTC
cdr3_aa: CASSQVYPDRTGSTGYTF
d_call: TRBD1
clone_size: NA
j_call: TRBJ1-2
v_call: TRBV3-1

cdr3_nt: TGCAGTGCTAGAGTGCCGGGACCGGGTACCCAGTACTTC
cdr3_aa: CSARVPGPGTQYF
d_call: NA
clone_size: few
j_call: TRBJ2-5
v_call: TRBV20-1

cdr3_nt: TGCGCCAGCAGCGCGGGACAGGGGGCCTATGAGGAAGCTTTCTTT
cdr3_aa: CASSAGQGAYEEAFF
d_call: TRBD1
clone_size: NA
j_call: TRBJ1-1
v_call: TRBV5-1

cdr3_nt: TGTGCCAGCAAGGGAGGGGGACTAGCAGGGTACGAGCAGTACTTC
cdr3_aa: CASKGGGLAGYEQYF
d_call: TRBD2
clone_size: few
j_call: TRBJ2-7
v_call: TRBV12-3/TRBV12-4

cdr3_nt: TGTGCCAGCAGCTTGGCCACTGGCCCCCAGTACTTC
cdr3_aa: CASSLATGPQYF
d_call: NA
clone_size: NA
j_call: TRBJ2-5
v_call: TRBV5-4

cdr3_nt: TGTGCCACCCGGCGGGCGGCCACAGATACGCAGTATTTT
cdr3_aa: CATRRAATDTQYF
d_call: NA
clone_size: NA
j_call: TRBJ2-3
v_call: TRBV19

cdr3_nt: TGCAGTGCTAGGGAAAGCGGGAGGAAAGATGAGCAGTTCTTC
cdr3_aa: CSARESGRKDEQFF
d_call: TRBD2
clone_size: few
j_call: TRBJ2-1
v_call: TRBV20-1

cdr3_nt: TGCGCCAGCAGTAACGGGAACACCGGGGAGCTGTTTTTT
cdr3_aa: CASSNGNTGELFF
d_call: NA
clone_size: few
j_call: TRBJ2-2
v_call: TRBV5-1

cdr3_nt: TGTGCCAGCAGCTTGGCCTCCCAGATCCTCATAAGCTCTGGGGCCAACGTCCTGACTTTC
cdr3_aa: CASSLASQILISSGANVLTF
d_call: NA
clone_size: few
j_call: TRBJ2-6
v_call: TRBV5-6

cdr3_nt: TGTGCCAGCAGCTTAGATGTAGTTTCACCCCTCCACTTT
cdr3_aa: CASSLDVVSPLHF
d_call: NA
clone_size: few
j_call: TRBJ1-6
v_call: TRBV11-3

cdr3_nt: TGCGCCAGCAGCCCCCAGGCCACCGGGAGCTCCTACGAGCAGTACTTC
cdr3_aa: CASSPQATGSSYEQYF
d_call: NA
clone_size: many
j_call: TRBJ2-7
v_call: TRBV5-1